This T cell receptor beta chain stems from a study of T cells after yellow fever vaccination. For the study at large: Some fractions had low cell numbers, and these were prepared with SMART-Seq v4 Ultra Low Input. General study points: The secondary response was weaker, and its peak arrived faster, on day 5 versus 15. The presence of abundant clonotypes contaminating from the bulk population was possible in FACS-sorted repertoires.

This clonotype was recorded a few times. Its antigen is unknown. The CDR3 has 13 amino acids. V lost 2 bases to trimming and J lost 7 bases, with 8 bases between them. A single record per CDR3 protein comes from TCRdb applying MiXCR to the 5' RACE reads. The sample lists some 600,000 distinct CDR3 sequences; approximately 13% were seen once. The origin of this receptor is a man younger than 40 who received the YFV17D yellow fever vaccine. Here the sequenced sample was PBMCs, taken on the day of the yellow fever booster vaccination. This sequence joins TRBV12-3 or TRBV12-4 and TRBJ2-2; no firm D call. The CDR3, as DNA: TGTGCCAGCAGTTTAAGGGTGGACGGGGAGCTGTTTTTT. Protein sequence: CASSLRVDGELFF.